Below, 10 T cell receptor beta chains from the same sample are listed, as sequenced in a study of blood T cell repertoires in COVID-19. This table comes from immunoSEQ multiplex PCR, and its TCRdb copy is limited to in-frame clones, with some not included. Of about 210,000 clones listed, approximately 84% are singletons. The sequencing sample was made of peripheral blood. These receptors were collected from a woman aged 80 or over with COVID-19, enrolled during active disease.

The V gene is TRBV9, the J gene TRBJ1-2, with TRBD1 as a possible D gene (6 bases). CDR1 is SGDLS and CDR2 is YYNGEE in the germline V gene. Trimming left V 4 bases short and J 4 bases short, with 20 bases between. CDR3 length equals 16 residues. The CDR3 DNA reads TGTGCCAGCAGCCAAAGGGGAGACAGGAGCAGCTATGGCTACACCTTC. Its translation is CASSQRGDRSSYGYTF.

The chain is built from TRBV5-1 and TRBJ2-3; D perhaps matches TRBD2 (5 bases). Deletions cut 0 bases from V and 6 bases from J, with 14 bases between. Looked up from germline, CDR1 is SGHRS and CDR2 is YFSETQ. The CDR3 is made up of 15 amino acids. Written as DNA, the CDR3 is TGCGCCAGCAGCTTGGCGGGCAGCGGAAGGGATACGCAGTATTTT. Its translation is CASSLAGSGRDTQYF.

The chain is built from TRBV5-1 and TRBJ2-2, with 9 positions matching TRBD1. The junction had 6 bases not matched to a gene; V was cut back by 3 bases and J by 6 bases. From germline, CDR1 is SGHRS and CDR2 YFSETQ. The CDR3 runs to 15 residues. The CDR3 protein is CASSSRQGGAGELFF. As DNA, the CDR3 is TGCGCCAGCAGCTCCCGACAGGGGGGGGCCGGGGAGCTGTTTTTT. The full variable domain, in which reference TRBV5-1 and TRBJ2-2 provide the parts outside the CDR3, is KAGVTQTPRYLIKTRGQQVTLSCSPISGHRSVSWYQQTPGQGLQFLFEYFSETQRNKGNFPGRFSGRQFSNSRSEMNVSTLELGDSALYLCASSSRQGGAGELFFGEGSRLTVL.

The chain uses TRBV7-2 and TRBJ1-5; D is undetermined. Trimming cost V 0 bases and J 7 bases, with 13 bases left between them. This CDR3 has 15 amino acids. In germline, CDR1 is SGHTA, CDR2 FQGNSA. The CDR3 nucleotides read TGTGCCAGCAGCTTAGCGGGTACCAGGAACCAGCCCCAGCATTTT. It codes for CASSLAGTRNQPQHF.

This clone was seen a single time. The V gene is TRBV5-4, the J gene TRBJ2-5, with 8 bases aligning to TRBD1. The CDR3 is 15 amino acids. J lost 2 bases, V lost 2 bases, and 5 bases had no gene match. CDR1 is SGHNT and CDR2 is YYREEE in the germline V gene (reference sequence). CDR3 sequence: CASSFKQGGQETQYF. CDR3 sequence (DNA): TGTGCCAGCAGCTTTAAACAGGGGGGACAAGAGACCCAGTACTTC.

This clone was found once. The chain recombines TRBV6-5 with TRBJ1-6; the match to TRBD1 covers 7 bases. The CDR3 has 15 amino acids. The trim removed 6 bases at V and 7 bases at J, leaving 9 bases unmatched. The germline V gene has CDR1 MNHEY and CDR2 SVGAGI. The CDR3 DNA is TGTGCCAGCAGATTGACAGGGCCGGGGAATTCACCCCTCCACTTT. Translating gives CASRLTGPGNSPLHF.

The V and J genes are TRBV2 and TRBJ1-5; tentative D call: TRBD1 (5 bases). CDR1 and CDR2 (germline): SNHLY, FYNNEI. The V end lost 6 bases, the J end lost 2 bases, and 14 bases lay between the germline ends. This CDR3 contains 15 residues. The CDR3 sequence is CASRGPGGRNQPQHF. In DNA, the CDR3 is TGTGCCAGCAGGGGCCCCGGGGGTCGCAATCAGCCCCAGCATTTT.

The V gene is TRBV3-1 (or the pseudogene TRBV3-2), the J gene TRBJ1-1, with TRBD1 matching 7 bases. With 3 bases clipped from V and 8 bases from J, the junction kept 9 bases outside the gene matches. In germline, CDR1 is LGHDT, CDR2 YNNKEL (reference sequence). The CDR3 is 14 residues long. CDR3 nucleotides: TGTGCCAGCAGCCAGGAACAGGGGCCCTCCGAAGCTTTCTTT. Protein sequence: CASSQEQGPSEAFF.

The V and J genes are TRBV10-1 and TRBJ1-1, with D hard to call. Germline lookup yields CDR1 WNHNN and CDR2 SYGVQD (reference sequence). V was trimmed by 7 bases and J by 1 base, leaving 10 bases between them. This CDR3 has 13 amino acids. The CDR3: CASTREKNTEAFF. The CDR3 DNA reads TGCGCCAGCACGCGGGAAAAGAACACTGAAGCTTTCTTT.

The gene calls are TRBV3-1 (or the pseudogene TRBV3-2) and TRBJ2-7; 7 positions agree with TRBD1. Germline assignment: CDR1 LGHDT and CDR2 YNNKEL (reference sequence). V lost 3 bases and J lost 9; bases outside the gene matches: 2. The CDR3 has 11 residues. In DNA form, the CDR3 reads TGTGCCAGCAGCCAGGGACAGACGCAGTACTTC. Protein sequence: CASSQGQTQYF.